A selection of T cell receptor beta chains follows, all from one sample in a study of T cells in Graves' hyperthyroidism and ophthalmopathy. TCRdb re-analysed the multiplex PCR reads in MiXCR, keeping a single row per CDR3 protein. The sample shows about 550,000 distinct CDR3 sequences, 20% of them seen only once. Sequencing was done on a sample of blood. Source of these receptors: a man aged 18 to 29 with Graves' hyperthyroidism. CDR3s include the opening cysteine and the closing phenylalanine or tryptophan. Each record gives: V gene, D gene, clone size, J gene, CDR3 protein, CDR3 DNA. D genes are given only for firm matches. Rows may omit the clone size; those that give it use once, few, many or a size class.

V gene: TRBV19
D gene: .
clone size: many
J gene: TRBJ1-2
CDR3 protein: CASSTGFNYGYTF
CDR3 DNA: TGTGCCAGTAGTACAGGTTTCAACTATGGCTACACCTTC

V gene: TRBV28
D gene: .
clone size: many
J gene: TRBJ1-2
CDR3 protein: CASSFSPAGYTF
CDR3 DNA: TGTGCCAGCAGTTTTTCTCCGGCGGGCTACACCTTC

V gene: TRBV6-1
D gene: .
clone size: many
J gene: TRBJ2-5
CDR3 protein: CASSGTDTETQYF
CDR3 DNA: TGTGCCAGCAGTGGGACTGATACGGAGACCCAGTACTTC

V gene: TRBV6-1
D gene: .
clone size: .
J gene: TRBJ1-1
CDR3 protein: CASETGARWFLHTEAFF
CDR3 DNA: TGTGCCAGCGAAACCGGGGCGCGGTGGTTTTTGCACACTGAAGCTTTCTTT

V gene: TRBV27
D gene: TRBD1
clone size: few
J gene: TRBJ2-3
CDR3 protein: CASSWGQTRTDTQYF
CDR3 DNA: TGTGCCAGCAGTTGGGGACAGACTCGCACAGATACGCAGTATTTT

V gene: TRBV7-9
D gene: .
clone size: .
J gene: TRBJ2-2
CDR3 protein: CASSLEAARTGELFF
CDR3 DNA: TGTGCCAGCAGCTTAGAGGCAGCTCGCACCGGGGAGCTGTTTTTT

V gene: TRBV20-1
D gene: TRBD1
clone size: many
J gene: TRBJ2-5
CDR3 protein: CSAPGQTETQYF
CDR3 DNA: TGCAGTGCTCCGGGACAGACGGAGACCCAGTACTTC

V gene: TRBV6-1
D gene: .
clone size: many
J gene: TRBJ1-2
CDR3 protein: CASSKVSKNYGYTF
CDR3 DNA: TGTGCCAGCAGCAAGGTTAGCAAGAACTATGGCTACACCTTC

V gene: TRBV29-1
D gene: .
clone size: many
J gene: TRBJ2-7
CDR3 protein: CSVETRGDYEQYF
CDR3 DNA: TGCAGCGTCGAGACGCGAGGGGACTACGAGCAGTACTTC

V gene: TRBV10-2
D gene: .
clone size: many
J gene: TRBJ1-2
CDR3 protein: CASSERQVYGYTF
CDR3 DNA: TGCGCCAGCAGTGAGCGACAGGTCTATGGCTACACCTTC

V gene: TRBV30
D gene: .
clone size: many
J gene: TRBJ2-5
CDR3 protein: CAWSAMGPETQYF
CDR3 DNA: TGTGCCTGGAGTGCAATGGGGCCGGAGACCCAGTACTTC

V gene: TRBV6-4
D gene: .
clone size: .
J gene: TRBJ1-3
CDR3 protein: CASSRDVGNTIYF
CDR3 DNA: TGTGCCAGCAGTCGGGACGTCGGAAACACCATATATTTT

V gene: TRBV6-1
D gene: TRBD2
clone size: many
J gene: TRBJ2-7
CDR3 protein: CASTTSLTGGEQYF
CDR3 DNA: TGTGCCAGCACCACAAGTCTCACGGGAGGTGAGCAGTACTTC

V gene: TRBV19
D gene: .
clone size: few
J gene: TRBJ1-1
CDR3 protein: CASSATQGTEAFF
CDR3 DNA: TGTGCCAGTAGTGCCACGCAGGGGACTGAAGCTTTCTTT

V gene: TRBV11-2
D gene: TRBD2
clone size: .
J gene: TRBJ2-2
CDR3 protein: CASSPYRDYLRGELFF
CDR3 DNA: TGTGCCAGCAGCCCCTACCGGGACTACCTGAGGGGGGAGCTGTTTTTT

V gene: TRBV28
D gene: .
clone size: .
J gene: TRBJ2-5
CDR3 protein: CASSMSIYQETQYF
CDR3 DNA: TGTGCCAGCAGCATGTCAATTTACCAAGAGACCCAGTACTTC

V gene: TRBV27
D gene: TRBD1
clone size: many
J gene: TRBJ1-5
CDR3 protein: CASSPFGRPGGAHQPQHF
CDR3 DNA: TGTGCCAGCAGTCCCTTTGGACGTCCAGGGGGCGCTCATCAGCCCCAGCATTTT

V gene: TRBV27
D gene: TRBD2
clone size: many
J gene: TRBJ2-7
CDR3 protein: CASSLDRGLGGSYEQYF
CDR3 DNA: TGTGCCAGCAGTTTAGACCGGGGACTAGGAGGGTCCTACGAGCAGTACTTC

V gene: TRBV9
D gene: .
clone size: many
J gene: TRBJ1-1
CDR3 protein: CASSVSRANTEAFF
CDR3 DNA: TGTGCCAGCAGCGTAAGTAGAGCGAACACTGAAGCTTTCTTT

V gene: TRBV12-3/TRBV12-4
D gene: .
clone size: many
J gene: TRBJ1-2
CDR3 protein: CASRPHIFQGNYGYTF
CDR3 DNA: TGTGCCAGCAGGCCCCATATATTTCAGGGGAACTATGGCTACACCTTC

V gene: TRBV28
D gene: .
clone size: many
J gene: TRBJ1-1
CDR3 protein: CASSLSEGVGAFF
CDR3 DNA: TGTGCCAGCAGCCTAAGTGAGGGGGTTGGAGCTTTCTTT

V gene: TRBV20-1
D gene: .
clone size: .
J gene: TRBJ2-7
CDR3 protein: CSARPTVGFEQYF
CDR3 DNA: TGCAGTGCTCGACCCACGGTCGGGTTCGAGCAGTACTTC

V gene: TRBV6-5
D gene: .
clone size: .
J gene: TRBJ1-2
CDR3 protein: CASSYYALGGYTF
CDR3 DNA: TGTGCCAGCAGTTATTACGCCCTGGGGGGCTACACCTTC

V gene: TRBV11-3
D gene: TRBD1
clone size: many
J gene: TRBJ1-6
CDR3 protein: CASRPRDSNSPLHF
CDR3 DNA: TGTGCCAGCAGACCCCGGGACAGTAATTCACCCCTCCACTTT

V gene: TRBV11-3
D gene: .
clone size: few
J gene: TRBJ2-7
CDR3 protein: CASSLKASYEQYF
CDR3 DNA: TGTGCCAGCAGCTTAAAGGCCAGTTACGAGCAGTACTTC

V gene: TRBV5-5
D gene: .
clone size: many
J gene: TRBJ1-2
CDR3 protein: CASSLASQANYGYTF
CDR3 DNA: TGTGCCAGCAGCTTGGCCAGTCAGGCTAACTATGGCTACACCTTC